Listed here are 29 T cell receptor beta chains from one sample, sequenced in a study of graft-versus-host responses after intestinal transplantation. Some clones are missing from TCRdb's copy, which holds only in-frame ones; the method was immunoSEQ multiplex PCR. The sample lists 9,000 to 15,000 clones, about 70% occurring once. Grafts had their tissue processed, releasing intraepithelial and lamina propria lymphocytes. This specimen consisted of ileum tissue, obtained 140 to 150 days after intestinal transplantation. The receptors here all came from a human patient who received an intestinal transplant, so some T cells may come from the graft donor.

The chain couples TRBV5-1 to TRBJ2-7, with D perhaps TRBD2 (6 bases). Trimming shortened V by 2 bases and J by 5 bases, and 14 bases separated the two germline ends. The germline gives CDR1 SGHRS, CDR2 YFSETQ. This CDR3 contains 14 residues. In DNA form, the CDR3 reads TGCGCCAGCAGCTTTGGAGGGTCGATGGACGAGCAGTACTTC. Protein product: CASSFGGSMDEQYF.

This sequence joins TRBV2 and TRBJ2-5; perhaps TRBD1 as D (6 bases). V was clipped by 5 bases and J by 5 bases, with 12 bases between them. Germline V gives CDR1 SNHLY, CDR2 FYNNEI. There are 13 residues in the CDR3. DNA of the CDR3: TGTGCCAGCAGTTACACAGGGCTTGAGACCCAGTACTTC. Its protein product is CASSYTGLETQYF.

This rearrangement joins TRBV7-2 to TRBJ1-1, with 10 positions matching TRBD1. Germline lookup yields CDR1 SGHTA and CDR2 FQGNSA. This CDR3 has 15 residues. After removal of 5 bases from V and 4 bases from J, the junction contained 7 bases not matched to a gene. CDR3 region: CASSAHGTGVTEAFF. The CDR3 region has the DNA TGTGCCAGCAGCGCACACGGGACAGGGGTCACTGAAGCTTTCTTT.

The chain has TRBV29-1 and TRBJ1-1; possibly TRBD1 for D (6 bases). There are 14 residues in the CDR3. The germline gives CDR1 SQVTM, CDR2 ANQGSEA. Trimming pared 3 bases from V and 1 base from J, leaving 12 bases between. CDR3 DNA sequence: TGCAGCGTTGACGGGACACCGCCGAACACTGAAGCTTTCTTT. Translation gives CSVDGTPPNTEAFF.

This sequence joins TRBV7-8 and TRBJ2-1; D gene unclear. Trimming took 2 bases from V and 5 from J, leaving 16 bases between them. Germline V gene data show CDR1 as SGHVS and CDR2 as FQNEAQ. This CDR3 is built from 16 residues. CDR3 sequence (DNA): TGTGCCAGCAGCTTAAATCGGCTGCTAGACCACAATGAGCAGTTCTTC. Its translation: CASSLNRLLDHNEQFF.

The chain is built from TRBV7-9 and TRBJ2-7; 9 nucleotides align to TRBD1. Per the germline V gene, CDR1 is SEHNR and CDR2 is FQNEAQ (reference sequence). Trimming cost V 7 bases and J 4 bases; bases outside gene matches: 8. The CDR3 is 14 residues long. In DNA form, the CDR3 reads TGTGCCAGCACCCGGACAGGGGAATTTTACGAGCAGTACTTC. This encodes CASTRTGEFYEQYF.

The chain has TRBV7-9 and TRBJ2-7, with 7 bases lining up with TRBD1. V shed 5 bases and J 2 bases; nucleotides not matched to a gene: 9. CDR3 size: 15 residues. The V gene's germline CDR1 is SEHNR and CDR2 FQNEAQ (reference sequence). The CDR3 DNA follows: TGTGCCAGCAGCGATAACCGACAGGGAACCTACGAGCAGTACTTC. Protein: CASSDNRQGTYEQYF.

DNA of the CDR3: TGTGCCAGCAGTTTGTTGGGTCATTCGGACTTCCAAGAGACCCAGTACTTC. The encoded protein is CASSLLGHSDFQETQYF. The rearrangement links TRBV27 to TRBJ2-5, with D possibly TRBD2 on 5 matching bases. V was pared by 3 bases and J by 1 base, with 18 bases between. This CDR3 contains 17 residues. From germline, CDR1 is MNHEY and CDR2 SMNVEV (reference sequence).

V is TRBV28 and J is TRBJ2-7; 9 bases align to TRBD2. The germline V gene has CDR1 MDHEN and CDR2 SYDVKM. This CDR3 is built from 13 residues. Trimming at V came to 8 bases and at J to 4 bases, leaving 6 bases not matched to a gene. The CDR3 loop reads CASVSGRLYEQYF. The CDR3 coding sequence is TGTGCCAGCGTTAGCGGGAGACTTTACGAGCAGTACTTC.

The chain has TRBV2 and TRBJ1-6, with TRBD1 identical over 12 bases. Trimming cost V 9 bases and J 10 bases; bases outside gene matches: 4. The CDR3 covers 13 residues. From germline, CDR1 is SNHLY and CDR2 FYNNEI. For the CDR3, the DNA is TGTGCCAGGTCGGGGACAGGGGGCTCACCCCTCCACTTT. Its translation is CARSGTGGSPLHF.

For this clone: Other DNA sequences of this sample code for an identical CDR3. The CDR3, as DNA: TGTGCCAGCAGGGGCCTTTACGAGCAGTACTTC. Encoded protein: CASRGLYEQYF. This rearrangement joins TRBV2 to TRBJ2-7; D call uncertain. The CDR3 is 11 residues long. The germline V gene encodes CDR1 SNHLY and CDR2 FYNNEI. Deletions cut 6 bases from V and 4 bases from J, with 7 bases between. The full variable domain, with the rest looked up from reference TRBV2 and TRBJ2-7, is EPEVTQTPSHQVTQMGQEVILRCVPISNHLYFYWYRQILGQKVEFLVSFYNNEISEKSEIFDDQFSVERPDGSNFTLKIRSTKLEDSAMYFCASRGLYEQYFGPGTRLTVT.

The rearrangement links TRBV2 to TRBJ2-7, with TRBD1 matching over 9 bases. CDR1 is SNHLY and CDR2 is FYNNEI in the germline V gene. This CDR3 contains 15 residues. The ends lost 2 bases at V and 9 bases at J; junction bases unmatched: 11. Here the CDR3 reads CASSERGQGVGTQYF. Here the CDR3 DNA reads TGTGCCAGCAGTGAACGGGGACAGGGTGTGGGAACGCAGTACTTC.

This chain joins TRBV6-6 and TRBJ2-3, with D perhaps TRBD1 (5 bases). V was shortened by 8 bases and J by 4 bases, with 10 bases between the two germline ends. Germline V lookup: CDR1 MNHNY, CDR2 SVGAGI (reference sequence). This CDR3 spans 12 amino acids. Written as DNA, the CDR3 is TGTGCCAGCGGGGCCCGGGCAGATACGCAGTATTTT. This sequence encodes CASGARADTQYF.

The CDR3 DNA follows: TGTGCCATCAGTGACCCACAGGGGGAAGCCCCCATTTACGAGCAGTACTTC. Translation gives CAISDPQGEAPIYEQYF. The rearrangement uses TRBV10-3 and TRBJ2-7, with 8 bases aligning to TRBD1. This CDR3 has 17 residues. CDR1 ENHRY and CDR2 SYGVKD come from the germline V gene. V was clipped by 3 bases and J by 4 bases; unmatched bases: 14.

Concerning this clone: The junction departs from the called germline gene at one end, perhaps through a read error. This sequence joins TRBV7-7 and TRBJ2-5; tentative D call: TRBD1 (6 bases). Germline assignment: CDR1 SSHAT and CDR2 FNYEAQ (reference sequence). This CDR3 is built from 16 residues. The DNA for the CDR3 is TGTGCTAGCAGCTTAGCGCCTCGGACAGAGCAAGAGACCCAGTACTTC. It encodes CASSLAPRTEQETQYF.

The V call is TRBV7-3, the J call TRBJ2-3; 9 nucleotides match TRBD1. CDR1 is SGHTA, CDR2 FQGTGA, per germline. The junction had 3 bases not matched to a gene; V was cut back by 4 bases and J by 4 bases. The CDR3 is made up of 14 amino acids. The CDR3 loop reads CASSSGTGPDTQYF. In DNA, the CDR3 is TGTGCCAGCAGCTCCGGGACAGGGCCAGATACGCAGTATTTT.

This rearrangement joins TRBV6-1 to TRBJ2-6, with D tentatively TRBD1 (5 bases). V was clipped by 5 bases and J by 0 bases, with 8 bases between them. This CDR3 contains 15 residues. Germline V gene data show CDR1 as MNHNS and CDR2 as SASEGT. The CDR3, as DNA: TGTGCCAGCAGTCCGACAGCCTCTGGGGCCAACGTCCTGACTTTC. It specifies CASSPTASGANVLTF.

The chain carries TRBV4-1 and TRBJ2-1, with TRBD2 identical over 9 bases. Germline V gene lookup returns CDR1 MGHRA and CDR2 YSYEKL. The CDR3 runs to 16 residues. V was clipped by 2 bases and J by 6 bases; unmatched bases: 8. CDR3 in amino acids: CASSQSPGLAVNEQFF. The CDR3 DNA sequence: TGCGCCAGCAGCCAATCCCCGGGACTAGCTGTCAATGAGCAGTTCTTC.

The rearrangement uses TRBV15 and TRBJ2-3, with D tentatively TRBD2 (6 bases). Trimming took 5 bases from V and 2 from J, leaving 20 bases between them. Germline values: CDR1 LNHNV, CDR2 YYDKDF (reference sequence). CDR3 length: 17 residues. CDR3: CATSGIGLARSTDTQYF. CDR3 nucleotide sequence: TGTGCCACCAGCGGGATTGGCCTAGCGAGGTCCACAGATACGCAGTATTTT.

The chain carries TRBV6-1 and TRBJ1-4; 9 nucleotides line up with TRBD1. The CDR3 has 15 amino acids. CDR1 is MNHNS, CDR2 SASEGT, per germline. The V and J ends lost 5 bases and 7 bases, in that order; junction bases with no gene match: 8. This chain's CDR3 is CASSHLTGGSEKLFF. CDR3 DNA sequence: TGTGCCAGCAGTCACCTGACAGGGGGTAGTGAAAAACTGTTTTTT.

The chain combines TRBV2 with TRBJ2-3; 9 bases are a match to TRBD2. The CDR3 is 17 residues long. V lost 6 bases and J lost 4; bases outside the gene matches: 14. The V gene's germline CDR1 is SNHLY and CDR2 FYNNEI. This chain's CDR3 is CASSVVRAGGGADTQYF. The CDR3 coding sequence is TGTGCCAGCAGCGTGGTTCGAGCGGGGGGAGGTGCAGATACGCAGTATTTT.

In nucleotides, the CDR3 is TGCGCCAGCAGCTTGGAAATAGCGACTGGGGCCAACGTCCTGACTTTC. This sequence encodes CASSLEIATGANVLTF. The chain links TRBV5-1 to TRBJ2-6; TRBD2 is a possible D gene (5 bases). Germline CDR1 is SGHRS and CDR2 is YFSETQ. The ends were cut back, 0 bases at V and 2 bases at J, with 9 bases in the middle. The CDR3 totals 16 residues.

The chain recombines TRBV6-5 with TRBJ1-2; no definite D call. V was trimmed by 3 bases and J by 7 bases, leaving 21 bases between them. CDR3 length equals 16 residues. Germline V gene lookup returns CDR1 MNHEY and CDR2 SVGAGI. For the CDR3, the DNA is TGTGCCAGCAGTTATAACCGTTGGGCGCGAACTGGTGGCTACACCTTC. It yields the protein CASSYNRWARTGGYTF.

This rearrangement joins TRBV7-9 to TRBJ1-5; D gene uncertain. The germline CDR1 and CDR2 sequences are SEHNR and FQNEAQ (reference sequence). Trimming took off 7 bases at V and 4 bases at J, with 14 bases between the two ends. This CDR3 is built from 14 residues. CDR3: CASKKAGKNQPQHF. The CDR3 nucleotides read TGTGCCAGCAAAAAAGCCGGTAAAAATCAGCCCCAGCATTTT.

This chain joins TRBV19 and TRBJ1-2; 8 bases line up with TRBD1. The CDR3 loop spans 13 amino acids. Germline V lookup: CDR1 LNHDA, CDR2 SQIVND (reference sequence). The junction had 11 bases not matched to a gene; V was cut back by 5 bases and J by 12 bases. The CDR3 spells CASSATLRQGHTF. As DNA, the CDR3 is TGTGCCAGTAGTGCCACCCTAAGACAGGGGCACACCTTC. Full variable domain (missing parts from reference TRBV19 and TRBJ1-2): DGGITQSPKYLFRKEGQNVTLSCEQNLNHDAMYWYRQDPGQGLRLIYYSQIVNDFQKGDIAEGYSVSREKKESFPLTVTSAQKNPTAFYLCASSATLRQGHTFGSGTRLTVV.

The V gene is TRBV18, the J gene TRBJ2-3; D uncertain. Trimming took 3 bases from V and 0 from J, leaving 7 bases between them. The CDR3 is 14 amino acids. Germline V lookup: CDR1 KGHSH, CDR2 LQKENI. In DNA form, the CDR3 reads TGTGCCAGCTCACCGGAGAGGAGCACAGATACGCAGTATTTT. Its protein product is CASSPERSTDTQYF.

A few counts support this clone. The chain joins TRBV6-5 to TRBJ2-2, with 9 nucleotides matching TRBD2. Unmatched junction bases numbered 4, after V lost 6 bases and J lost 5 bases. From germline, CDR1 is MNHEY and CDR2 SVGAGI. The CDR3 runs to 14 residues. CDR3 residues: CASRKSGGTGELFF. The CDR3 nucleotides are TGTGCCAGCAGGAAGAGCGGGGGGACCGGGGAGCTGTTTTTT.

This chain uses TRBV27 with TRBJ2-3; unclear D gene. The V and J ends lost 2 bases and 8 bases respectively, with 11 bases between them. Germline CDR1 is MNHEY and CDR2 is SMNVEV (reference sequence). This CDR3 contains 13 residues. CDR3: CASSLVRLGTQYF. The CDR3 bases are TGTGCCAGCAGTTTAGTGCGGTTGGGTACGCAGTATTTT.

This clone turned up a few times. This sequence joins TRBV7-9 and TRBJ2-2; 10 positions match TRBD1. The trim removed 3 bases at V and 9 bases at J, leaving 4 bases unmatched. This CDR3 has 14 residues. Germline V gene lookup returns CDR1 SEHNR and CDR2 FQNEAQ (reference sequence). In nucleotides, the CDR3 is TGTGCCAGCAGCTTGGGGACAGGGGAAAGGGAGCTGTTTTTT. Its protein product is CASSLGTGERELFF.